This T cell receptor (beta chain) was obtained from a study of follicular helper T cells after annual influenza vaccination. Study findings and constraints: ICOS-CD38- cTfh most often held earlier Day 7 ICOS+CD38+ clones.

Concerning this clone itself: Its antigen remains unidentified.

Time point reported: 2014-2015 season, pre-vaccination. Sorted blood CD4 subsets were sequenced before and after adults received seasonal inactivated influenza vaccine. Per time point, about 35-110 mL of blood was sampled. Sorted cTfh were non-naive CD4+CXCR5+PD-1+, either ICOS+CD38+ or ICOS-CD38-. Generated by immunoSEQ multiplex PCR, the TCRdb table keeps only in-frame clones and is missing some. This sample has about 27,000 clones, with roughly 80% found just once. The V segment lost 8 bases and the J segment 4 bases; nucleotides outside the gene matches: 10. Germline V gives CDR1 GTSNPN, CDR2 SVGIG (reference sequence). The CDR3 covers 13 residues.

Here the sequenced sample was CXCR5+ CD38- circulating T follicular helper cells from blood, taken on the day of influenza vaccination. Subset noted: circulating Tfh, non-naive CD4+CXCR5+PD-1+ (ICOS+CD38+ or ICOS-CD38-). This receptor was identified in an adult who received the influenza vaccine. The rearrangement joins TRBV30 to TRBJ1-1, with 7 bases lining up with TRBD1. CDR3 bases: TGTGCCCGCACAAACCCAGGGGGCACTGAAGCTTTCTTT. Protein sequence: CARTNPGGTEAFF.